This T cell receptor beta chain was recorded in a study of blood T cell repertoires in COVID-19. The wider study: Researchers got acute and convalescent COVID-19 samples from the United States, Italy and Spain. From T cells, B-cell-depleted T cells, or PBMCs came the material, which was cDNA or gDNA.

V trimming: 5 bases; J trimming: 0 bases; junction bases outside the gene matches: 4. The CDR3 has 13 amino acids. Germline CDR1 and CDR2: SQVTM and ANQGSEA. The authors' processing: Amplification of reference gene primers provided the estimated nucleated cell counts. Libraries were prepared by immunoSEQ multiplex PCR; TCRdb keeps only in-frame clonotypes and omits some of them. The DNA gave D and trimming, while V, J and clone size come from that table. The sample includes 180,000 or so clones, 76% of them seen just once. The clonotype comes from a woman aged 45-65 years with active or convalescent COVID-19. This chain links TRBV29-1 with TRBJ2-7; 7 bases are shared with TRBD1. Material: peripheral blood. In DNA, the CDR3 is TGCAGCGTTTGGCAGGGGGACTCCTACGAGCAGTACTTC. It yields the protein CSVWQGDSYEQYF.